Listed below are T cell receptor beta chains from one sample, sequenced in a study of cytomegalovirus exposure and HLA in healthy donors. The protocol was immunoSEQ multiplex PCR, while the TCRdb copy is restricted to in-frame clones and leaves out a portion. Here the sample spans fewer than 150,000 clones, over 70% being singletons. Sample: PBMCs. These receptors all stem from a man aged 35-49 years in good health and CMV-seropositive. CDR3s include the opening cysteine and the closing phenylalanine or tryptophan. D genes are given only for firm matches. Part of the rows lack a size; the others show once, few, many or a class for expanded clones.

j_call: TRBJ2-7
clone_size: .
d_call: TRBD1
v_call: TRBV10-2
cdr3_aa: CASTLTTGGEQYF
cdr3_nt: TGCGCCAGCACACTGACAACAGGGGGCGAGCAGTACTTC

j_call: TRBJ1-1
clone_size: few
d_call: .
v_call: TRBV5-1
cdr3_aa: CASSSIDSNTEAFF
cdr3_nt: TGCGCCAGCAGCTCCATCGACAGTAACACTGAAGCTTTCTTT

j_call: TRBJ2-1
clone_size: .
d_call: TRBD2
v_call: TRBV28
cdr3_aa: CASSWLPGLGSSYNEQFF
cdr3_nt: TGTGCCAGCAGTTGGCTTCCAGGACTAGGAAGCTCCTACAATGAGCAGTTCTTC

j_call: TRBJ1-6
clone_size: .
d_call: .
v_call: TRBV5-6
cdr3_aa: CASSSTEYNSPLHF
cdr3_nt: TGTGCCAGCAGCTCGACAGAATATAATTCACCCCTCCACTTT

j_call: TRBJ2-5
clone_size: .
d_call: TRBD2
v_call: TRBV4-3
cdr3_aa: CASSLGSSGRAETQYF
cdr3_nt: TGCGCCAGCAGCCTCGGATCTAGCGGGAGGGCCGAGACCCAGTACTTC

j_call: TRBJ2-7
clone_size: .
d_call: .
v_call: TRBV2
cdr3_aa: CASSESGGAYEQYF
cdr3_nt: TGTGCCAGCAGTGAATCCGGGGGAGCCTACGAGCAGTACTTC

j_call: TRBJ2-5
clone_size: few
d_call: TRBD1
v_call: TRBV5-6
cdr3_aa: CASSFGQGPQETQYF
cdr3_nt: TGTGCCAGCAGCTTCGGACAGGGGCCCCAAGAGACCCAGTACTTC

j_call: TRBJ1-3
clone_size: .
d_call: .
v_call: TRBV5-4
cdr3_aa: CASSSRGAGNTIYF
cdr3_nt: TGTGCCAGCAGCTCCCGGGGGGCGGGAAACACCATATATTTT

j_call: TRBJ2-7
clone_size: .
d_call: TRBD2
v_call: TRBV10-3
cdr3_aa: CAIGTSGSSYEQYF
cdr3_nt: TGCGCCATCGGGACTAGCGGGAGCTCCTACGAGCAGTACTTC

j_call: TRBJ2-3
clone_size: .
d_call: TRBD2
v_call: TRBV28
cdr3_aa: CASSFQKLGLGEDTQYF
cdr3_nt: TGTGCCAGCAGTTTTCAAAAGCTGGGACTAGGGGAAGATACGCAGTATTTT

j_call: TRBJ1-5
clone_size: .
d_call: .
v_call: TRBV29-1
cdr3_aa: CSAGDSNQPQHF
cdr3_nt: TGCAGCGCAGGGGACAGCAATCAGCCCCAGCATTTT

j_call: TRBJ2-7
clone_size: .
d_call: TRBD1
v_call: TRBV2
cdr3_aa: CASVAPRGSLEQYF
cdr3_nt: TGTGCCAGCGTCGCACCCAGGGGGTCCCTCGAGCAGTACTTC

j_call: TRBJ2-5
clone_size: .
d_call: TRBD2
v_call: TRBV5-1
cdr3_aa: CASSLGLAGSETQYF
cdr3_nt: TGCGCCAGCAGCTTGGGACTAGCGGGATCAGAGACCCAGTACTTC

j_call: TRBJ2-7
clone_size: .
d_call: TRBD2
v_call: TRBV9
cdr3_aa: CASSPGTSGNEEQYF
cdr3_nt: TGTGCCAGCAGCCCCGGGACTAGCGGGAATGAAGAGCAGTACTTC